This entry lists 24 T cell receptor beta chains sequenced from one sample in a study of T cell responses to AZD1222 COVID-19 vaccine. Some clones are missing from TCRdb's copy, which holds only in-frame ones; the method was immunoSEQ multiplex PCR. In the table there are under 200,000 clones, about nine tenths of which are singletons. The sample was peripheral blood, taken on day 0 of AZD1222 vaccination. These receptors all come from an adult in good health.

This chain links TRBV5-1 with TRBJ1-3, with D hard to call. V dropped 0 bases and J dropped 0 bases, with 10 bases sitting between them. The CDR3 is 16 residues long. CDR1 is SGHRS, CDR2 YFSETQ, per germline. As DNA, the CDR3 is TGCGCCAGCAGCTTGGGGTCCACTAACTCTGGAAACACCATATATTTT. Translated: CASSLGSTNSGNTIYF.

V is TRBV5-1 and J is TRBJ2-1; D call uncertain. The V gene lost 0 bases and the J gene lost 5 bases, with 12 bases spanning the gap. This CDR3 comprises 15 residues. CDR1 and CDR2 (germline): SGHRS, YFSETQ. The CDR3 DNA sequence: TGCGCCAGCAGCTTGGAGCCCCGGGCCGACAATGAGCAGTTCTTC. Its protein is CASSLEPRADNEQFF.

V gene TRBV6-5 combines with J gene TRBJ2-7, with 10 bases identical to TRBD1. The CDR3 is 14 amino acids. Germline trimming cut 10 bases from V and 4 bases from J; bases unmatched to any gene: 10. CDR1 is MNHEY, CDR2 SVGAGI, per germline. CDR3 in amino acids: CATRGQGVRYEQYF. In DNA, the CDR3 is TGTGCCACCCGAGGACAGGGGGTAAGGTACGAGCAGTACTTC.

This clone was counted a few times. This rearrangement joins TRBV6-7 to TRBJ1-5, with unresolved D. TRBV6-7 counts as an open reading frame of uncertain function. Trimming removed 0 bases from V and 7 bases from J, with 7 bases in between. The CDR3 runs 13 residues. The DNA of the CDR3 is TGTGCCAGCAGTTACTCGAAGCGACAGCCCCAGCATTTT. This translates into CASSYSKRQPQHF.

The chain links TRBV7-9 to TRBJ2-1; possibly TRBD2 for D (6 bases). This CDR3 region has 12 residues. In germline, CDR1 is SEHNR, CDR2 FQNEAQ (reference sequence). V was shortened by 5 bases and J by 9 bases, with 11 bases between the two germline ends. The CDR3, as DNA: TGTGCCAGCAGCCTGACCGGGGGTGAGCAGTTCTTC. Its protein is CASSLTGGEQFF. The whole variable domain, remainder taken from reference TRBV7-9 and TRBJ2-1, is DTGVSQNPRHKITKRGQNVTFRCDPISEHNRLYWYRQTLGQGPEFLTYFQNEAQLEKSRLLSDRFSAERPKGSFSTLEIQRTEQGDSAMYLCASSLTGGEQFFGPGTRLTVL.

This chain connects TRBV19 to TRBJ2-7, with D unclear. The CDR3 contains 15 residues. From germline, CDR1 is LNHDA and CDR2 SQIVND (reference sequence). The V gene lost 5 bases and the J gene lost 6 bases, with 20 bases spanning the gap. CDR3 region: CASSVYSFAGREQYF. As DNA, the CDR3 is TGTGCCAGTAGTGTATATTCCTTCGCCGGGCGCGAGCAGTACTTC.

The chain couples TRBV28 to TRBJ1-5; tentative D call: TRBD1 (6 bases). V lost 6 bases to trimming and J lost 4 bases, with 16 bases between them. Germline V gives CDR1 MDHEN, CDR2 SYDVKM. The length of the CDR3 is 15 residues. CDR3 sequence reads: CASRSPRGANQPQHF. The CDR3 DNA follows: TGTGCCAGCAGATCGCCCCGGGGGGCTAATCAGCCCCAGCATTTT.

This sequence joins TRBV7-3 and TRBJ1-1; no reliable D call. This CDR3 is built from 13 residues. The germline gives CDR1 SGHTA, CDR2 FQGTGA. Trimming took 4 bases from V and 1 from J, leaving 7 bases between them. DNA for the CDR3: TGTGCCAGCAGCTCAACGCGGAACACTGAAGCTTTCTTT. As protein: CASSSTRNTEAFF.

The chain is built from TRBV28 and TRBJ1-5; no clear D gene. Trimming cost V 7 bases and J 12 bases, with 4 bases left between them. The V gene's germline CDR1 is MDHEN and CDR2 SYDVKM. The CDR3 has 8 amino acids. The CDR3 sequence: CASTIQHF. The CDR3 DNA reads TGTGCCAGCACCATCCAGCATTTT. Filled out from reference TRBV28 and TRBJ1-5, the complete variable domain reads DVKVTQSSRYLVKRTGEKVFLECVQDMDHENMFWYRQDPGLGLRLIYFSYDVKMKEKGDIPEGYSVSREKKERFSLILESASTNQTSMYLCASTIQHFGDGTRLSIL.

The chain links TRBV7-9 to TRBJ2-2; 11 bases match TRBD1. Germline trimming cut 11 bases from V and 6 bases from J; bases unmatched to any gene: 11. This CDR3 has 15 residues. Germline CDR1 reads SEHNR; CDR2 reads FQNEAQ (reference sequence). The CDR3 protein is CAHSSGQGGAGELFF. DNA of the CDR3: TGTGCCCATAGCTCGGGACAGGGGGGAGCCGGGGAGCTGTTTTTT.

This chain connects TRBV27 to TRBJ2-7, with 9 bases that match TRBD1. The junction had 11 bases not matched to a gene; V was cut back by 5 bases and J by 3 bases. The CDR3 loop spans 16 amino acids. CDR1 MNHEY and CDR2 SMNVEV come from the germline V gene (reference sequence). CDR3 residues: CASSPPRGQGNYEQYF. In DNA form, the CDR3 reads TGTGCCAGCAGTCCACCCCGGGGACAGGGTAACTACGAGCAGTACTTC.

V usage is TRBV6-5 and J usage is TRBJ2-1, with TRBD1 matching 9 bases. The germline CDR1 and CDR2 sequences are MNHEY and SVGAGI. Germline trimming cut 0 bases from V and 8 bases from J; bases unmatched to any gene: 8. The CDR3 loop spans 16 amino acids. The CDR3: CASSYSRGQGYDEQFF. The CDR3 DNA follows: TGTGCCAGCAGTTACTCGAGAGGACAGGGGTACGATGAGCAGTTCTTC.

This chain links TRBV24-1 with TRBJ1-5; D is uncertain. Trimming left V 3 bases short and J 0 bases short, with 2 bases between. Germline V gene lookup returns CDR1 KGHDR and CDR2 SFDVKD. This CDR3 has 13 residues. Written as DNA, the CDR3 is TGTGCCACCAGTGATGATAGCAATCAGCCCCAGCATTTT. Protein: CATSDDSNQPQHF.

V usage is TRBV9 and J usage is TRBJ1-1; D might be TRBD1 (6 bases). The V and J ends lost 0 bases and 0 bases respectively, with 9 bases between them. The germline gives CDR1 SGDLS, CDR2 YYNGEE. CDR3 length: 15 amino acids. The CDR3 region has the DNA TGTGCCAGCAGCGTAGTCCAGGGGTTGAACACTGAAGCTTTCTTT. As protein: CASSVVQGLNTEAFF.

The table lists this clone with a count of one. The gene calls are TRBV2 and TRBJ1-2; tentative D call: TRBD1 (6 bases). The CDR3 sequence is 14 residues long. Trimming stripped 4 bases from V and 4 bases from J, with 13 bases between. CDR1 and CDR2 (germline): SNHLY, FYNNEI. The CDR3 sequence: CASSVGGPRYGYTF. The CDR3 DNA reads TGTGCCAGCAGTGTAGGGGGACCCCGCTATGGCTACACCTTC.

V and J are TRBV19 and TRBJ1-4; D remains unclear. This CDR3 is built from 17 residues. V dropped 0 bases and J dropped 0 bases, with 11 bases sitting between them. Germline lookup yields CDR1 LNHDA and CDR2 SQIVND (reference sequence). The CDR3 nucleotides read TGTGCCAGTAGTATAGACAGCGACCCTGCAACTAATGAAAAACTGTTTTTT. It translates to CASSIDSDPATNEKLFF.

V gene TRBV11-2 combines with J gene TRBJ2-1, with TRBD1 matching over 12 bases. Per germline, CDR1 SGHAT and CDR2 FQNNGV. The V gene end was trimmed by 3 bases and the J gene end by 9 bases; junction bases not matched to a gene: 9. The CDR3 is 16 residues long. The CDR3 region has the DNA TGTGCCAGCAGCTTTGCGGGGACAGGGGGCAGTTCTGAGCAGTTCTTC. The encoded protein is CASSFAGTGGSSEQFF.

The CDR3 DNA reads as TGCGCCAGCAGCTTGGGTAGCGGGGGGGTCTCCTACGAGCAGTACTTC. It translates to CASSLGSGGVSYEQYF. The V gene is TRBV5-1, the J gene TRBJ2-7; 11 nucleotides agree with TRBD2. The length of the CDR3 is 16 residues. The germline gives CDR1 SGHRS, CDR2 YFSETQ. The junction had 2 bases not matched to a gene; V was cut back by 0 bases and J by 0 bases.

The chain combines TRBV7-9 with TRBJ1-2, with no clear D. Germline values: CDR1 SEHNR, CDR2 FQNEAQ (reference sequence). The V end lost 1 base, the J end lost 4 bases, and 13 bases lay between the germline ends. The CDR3 runs to 15 residues. CDR3 sequence (DNA): TGTGCCAGCAGCTTAGATTCGCAACCACTCTATGGCTACACCTTC. Its translation: CASSLDSQPLYGYTF.

Written as DNA, the CDR3 is TGTGCCAGCAGTTTCTCCCGGACGCCCGGGGAGCTGTTTTTT. Protein: CASSFSRTPGELFF. The chain employs TRBV27 and TRBJ2-2; D gene unclear. This CDR3 spans 14 amino acids. The germline V and J ends were trimmed by 3 bases and 6 bases, with 11 bases remaining between them. CDR1 MNHEY and CDR2 SMNVEV come from the germline V gene (reference sequence).

V gene TRBV9 combines with J gene TRBJ1-5; D unclear. The CDR3 contains 12 residues. Looked up from germline, CDR1 is SGDLS and CDR2 is YYNGEE. The V end was cut by 0 bases, the J end by 7 bases, with 5 bases between. The CDR3 here is CASSVGWQPQHF. CDR3 DNA: TGTGCCAGCAGCGTAGGGTGGCAGCCCCAGCATTTT.

The chain carries TRBV19 and TRBJ1-5; D might be TRBD1 (5 bases). The CDR3 is 15 amino acids. Germline CDR1 and CDR2: LNHDA and SQIVND (reference sequence). Trimming removed 7 bases from V and 2 bases from J, with 15 bases in between. CDR3 amino acids: CASTRGGDGNQPQHF. Written as DNA, the CDR3 is TGTGCCAGTACGAGGGGAGGGGACGGCAATCAGCCCCAGCATTTT. Combining the CDR3 with reference TRBV19 and TRBJ1-5 gives the whole variable domain DGGITQSPKYLFRKEGQNVTLSCEQNLNHDAMYWYRQDPGQGLRLIYYSQIVNDFQKGDIAEGYSVSREKKESFPLTVTSAQKNPTAFYLCASTRGGDGNQPQHFGDGTRLSIL.

The chain joins TRBV28 to TRBJ1-1; D is perhaps TRBD1 (6 bases). V shed 7 bases and J shed 0 bases, with 15 bases lying between them. From germline, CDR1 is MDHEN and CDR2 SYDVKM. The CDR3 loop spans 15 amino acids. CDR3 DNA sequence: TGTGCCAGCACCACCACAGGGAATGTGAACACTGAAGCTTTCTTT. Encoded protein: CASTTTGNVNTEAFF.

The CDR3 nucleotides are TGCGCCAGCAGTCAAGGTAGGGGGATCTCCTACAATGAGCAGTTCTTC. This translates into CASSQGRGISYNEQFF. The chain uses TRBV23-1 and TRBJ2-1; TRBD1 is a possible D gene (6 bases). TRBV23-1 is classed as an ORF, of uncertain function. V shed 2 bases and J shed 0 bases, with 11 bases lying between them. The CDR3 contains 16 residues.